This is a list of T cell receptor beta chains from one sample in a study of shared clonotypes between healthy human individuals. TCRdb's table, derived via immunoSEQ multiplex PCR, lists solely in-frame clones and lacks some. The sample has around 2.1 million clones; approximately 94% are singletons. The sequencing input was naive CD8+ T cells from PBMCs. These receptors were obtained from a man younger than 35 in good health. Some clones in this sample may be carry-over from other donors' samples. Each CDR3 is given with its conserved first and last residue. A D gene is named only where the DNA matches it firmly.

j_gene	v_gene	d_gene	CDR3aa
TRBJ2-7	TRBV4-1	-	CASSQESSTYYYEQYF
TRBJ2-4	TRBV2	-	CASRAGDLKAKNIQYF
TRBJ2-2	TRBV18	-	CASSEYLADGNTGELFF
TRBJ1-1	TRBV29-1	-	CSVRTVSTEAFF
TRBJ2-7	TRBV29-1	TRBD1	CSVDTGVSPYEQYF
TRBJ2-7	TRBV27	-	CASSETVRSYEQYF
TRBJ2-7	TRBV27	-	CASSSGVSYEQYF
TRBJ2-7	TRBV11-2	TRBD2	CASSFRLAGDREQYF
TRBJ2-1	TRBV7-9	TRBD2	CASSYPGTSGSGSYNEQFF
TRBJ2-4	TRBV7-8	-	CASSLAGALAKNIQYF
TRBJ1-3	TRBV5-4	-	CASSLAGGYTIYF
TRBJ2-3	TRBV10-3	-	CAISERGHFTDTQYF
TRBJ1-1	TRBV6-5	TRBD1	CASSYHRTGTEAFF
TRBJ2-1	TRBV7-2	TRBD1	CASSLAGTGGKDEQFF
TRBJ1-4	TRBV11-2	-	CASSLVGEANEKLFF
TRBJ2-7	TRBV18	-	CASSPRVSPSYEQYF
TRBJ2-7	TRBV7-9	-	CASSLKPSSYEQYF
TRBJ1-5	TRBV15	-	CATSRDSGNQPQHF
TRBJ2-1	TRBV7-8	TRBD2	CASSLYAAGGWHEQFF
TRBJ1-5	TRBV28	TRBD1	CASRIDRDKQPQHF
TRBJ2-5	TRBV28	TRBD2	CASRQQTSGRRETQYF
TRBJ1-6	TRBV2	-	CASSEAGAGSSSPLHF
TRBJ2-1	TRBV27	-	CASSLSHWGEQFF
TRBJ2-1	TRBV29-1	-	CSVPSEGNEQFF
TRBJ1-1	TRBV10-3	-	CAISDAEQLTEAFF
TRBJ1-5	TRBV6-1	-	CASSGLQIYQPQHF
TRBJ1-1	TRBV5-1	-	CASSGAGRAAFF
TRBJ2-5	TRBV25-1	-	CASSELGGGFSLEETQYF
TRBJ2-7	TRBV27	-	CASSDRLSHEQYF
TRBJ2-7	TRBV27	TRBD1	CASSGDRGRPYEQYF
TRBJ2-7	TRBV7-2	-	CASSLDEYEQYF
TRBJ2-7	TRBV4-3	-	CASSQDPQGEGTYEQYF
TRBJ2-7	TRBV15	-	CATSRDGATYEQYF
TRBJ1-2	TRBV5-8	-	CASSLFSGTGLANYGYTF
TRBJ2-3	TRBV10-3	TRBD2	CAIRRLAGRYSTDTQYF
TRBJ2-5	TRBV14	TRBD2	CASSSRTSGSQETQYF
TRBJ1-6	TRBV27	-	CASSFRSYGYNSPLHF
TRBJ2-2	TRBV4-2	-	CASSQETVAGGGELFF
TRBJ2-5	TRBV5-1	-	CASSGGDSRRETQYF